The 17 T cell receptor beta chains presented below share a single source sample, sequenced in a study of control samples from healthy donors and cancer patients. Sequencing used immunoSEQ multiplex PCR; TCRdb keeps in-frame clones, though not all of them. Of tens of thousands of clones listed, roughly 89% are singletons. Source material: PBMCs. These receptors were collected from a woman aged 45-65 years with colorectal cancer.

The rearrangement links TRBV6-2 or TRBV6-3 to TRBJ1-3; no firm D call. The germline gives CDR1 MNHEY, CDR2 SVGEGT. Trimming took 2 bases from V and 0 from J, leaving 5 bases between them. The CDR3 runs 14 residues. The CDR3 sequence: CASSYSSSGNTIYF. The DNA of the CDR3 is TGTGCCAGCAGTTACAGCAGCTCTGGAAACACCATATATTTT.

The V gene is TRBV10-3, the J gene TRBJ1-4, with 9 bases lining up with TRBD1. Germline CDR1 ENHRY, CDR2 SYGVKD. The CDR3 is 13 amino acids. Trimming at V came to 4 bases and at J to 13 bases, leaving 7 bases not matched to a gene. Written as DNA, the CDR3 is TGTGCCATCAGTGCTACACCGGGACAGGGACTGTTTTTT. It is translated as CAISATPGQGLFF.

This clone was detected once. This chain uses TRBV10-3 with TRBJ1-1; 8 bases align to TRBD1. The ends lost 6 bases at V and 3 bases at J; junction bases unmatched: 6. Germline values: CDR1 ENHRY, CDR2 SYGVKD. This CDR3 is 14 amino acids long. CDR3 amino acids: CAIRPTGEHTEAFF. The CDR3 coding sequence is TGTGCCATCAGGCCGACAGGGGAACACACTGAAGCTTTCTTT.

The V gene is TRBV5-6, the J gene TRBJ2-5, with TRBD1 matching 9 bases. Germline CDR1 is SGHDT and CDR2 is YYEEEE. Trimming removed 4 bases from V and 5 bases from J; junction bases left unmatched: 6. This CDR3 is 14 amino acids long. CDR3 sequence (DNA): TGTGCCAGCAGCAGGACAGGGGTATCGGAGACCCAGTACTTC. This translates into CASSRTGVSETQYF.

This sequence joins TRBV6-2 or TRBV6-3 and TRBJ2-1, with D unresolved. Deletions cut 0 bases from V and 0 bases from J, with 15 bases between. There are 18 residues in the CDR3. Germline V gives CDR1 MNHEY, CDR2 SVGEGT. CDR3 in DNA: TGTGCCAGCAGTTACTCCCGGGCTTACCTTAGCTCCTACAATGAGCAGTTCTTC. Encoded protein: CASSYSRAYLSSYNEQFF.

This chain joins TRBV28 and TRBJ1-2, with unresolved D. Germline lookup yields CDR1 MDHEN and CDR2 SYDVKM. CDR3 length: 14 amino acids. Trimming took off 7 bases at V and 7 bases at J, with 19 bases between the two ends. The CDR3 nucleotides read TGTGCCAGCAACCTGGGCCCGGCGTTTTCTGGCTACACCTTC. Its translation is CASNLGPAFSGYTF.

This clone was picked up a small number of times. The chain has TRBV4-3 and TRBJ2-1; tentatively, D is TRBD1 (6 bases). V was shortened by 0 bases and J by 4 bases, with 13 bases between the two germline ends. The germline gives CDR1 LGHNA, CDR2 YSLEER. This CDR3 is 16 amino acids long. The DNA of the CDR3 is TGCGCCAGCAGCCAAGATCCAACTAGGGGGTACAATGAGCAGTTCTTC. Protein: CASSQDPTRGYNEQFF.

The chain employs TRBV6-5 and TRBJ1-6; TRBD1 matches at 8 bases. This CDR3 spans 14 amino acids. The ends lost 7 bases at V and 4 bases at J; junction bases unmatched: 3. Germline V lookup: CDR1 MNHEY, CDR2 SVGAGI. The CDR3 nucleotides are TGTGCCAGCACCGGACAGGGTTATAATTCACCCCTCCACTTT. Encoded protein: CASTGQGYNSPLHF.

This clone appeared once. The V gene is TRBV3-1 (or the pseudogene TRBV3-2), the J gene TRBJ2-5; no definite D call. Germline assignment: CDR1 LGHDT and CDR2 YNNKEL (reference sequence). The CDR3 has 13 amino acids. V was pared by 1 base and J by 4 bases, with 7 bases between. The chain's CDR3 is CASSQGIVETQYF. CDR3 bases: TGTGCCAGCAGCCAAGGAATTGTAGAGACCCAGTACTTC.

The CDR3 sequence: CASSQGTVSYNEQFF. The CDR3 nucleotides are TGTGCCAGCAGCCAAGGGACAGTATCTTACAATGAGCAGTTCTTC. The gene calls are TRBV14 and TRBJ2-1, with a weak D call TRBD1 (6 bases). The CDR3 length is 15 residues. V lost 1 base to trimming and J lost 4 bases, with 11 bases between them. Germline-derived CDR1 and CDR2 are SGHDN and FVKESK.

The genes are TRBV9 and TRBJ1-3; 7 bases are a match to TRBD1. In germline, CDR1 is SGDLS, CDR2 YYNGEE. There are 14 residues in the CDR3. V lost 0 bases, J lost 11 bases, and 8 bases stayed unmatched. CDR3 residues: CASSVVDREDAIYF. CDR3 DNA sequence: TGTGCCAGCAGCGTAGTTGACAGGGAGGACGCCATATATTTT.

The gene calls are TRBV10-2 and TRBJ1-6; 7 bases fit TRBD1. This CDR3 spans 19 amino acids. Germline lookup yields CDR1 WSHSY and CDR2 SAAADI. The ends lost 6 bases at V and 3 bases at J; junction bases unmatched: 17. CDR3 in amino acids: CASRGKQGSSLIYNSPLHF. CDR3 sequence (DNA): TGCGCCAGCAGAGGGAAACAGGGGTCTTCTCTAATCTATAATTCACCCCTCCACTTT.

This chain uses TRBV15 with TRBJ2-2; D gene uncertain. This CDR3 is built from 13 residues. Germline V gene data show CDR1 as LNHNV and CDR2 as YYDKDF (reference sequence). With 0 bases removed from V and 7 bases from J, the gap between germline ends came to 6 bases. The CDR3 loop is CATSRDFGGELFF. The CDR3 coding sequence is TGTGCCACCAGCAGAGATTTCGGCGGGGAGCTGTTTTTT.

The J gene is TRBJ1-3, the V gene TRBV7-6, with D hard to call. The CDR3 consists of 15 residues. V lost 1 base to trimming and J lost 0 bases, with 7 bases between them. The germline V gene encodes CDR1 SGHVS and CDR2 FNYEAQ. This CDR3 is CASSLGRPSGNTIYF. The CDR3 DNA sequence: TGTGCCAGCAGCTTAGGACGGCCCTCTGGAAACACCATATATTTT.

V gene TRBV28 combines with J gene TRBJ1-5; 7 bases align to TRBD1. The junction had 10 bases not matched to a gene; V was cut back by 8 bases and J by 6 bases. This CDR3 has 14 amino acids. Germline V gives CDR1 MDHEN, CDR2 SYDVKM. The CDR3 spells CASRFGQVGQPQHF. The CDR3 DNA reads as TGTGCCAGCCGCTTTGGACAGGTTGGTCAGCCCCAGCATTTT.

The chain carries TRBV14 and TRBJ2-2, with 9 bases matching TRBD1. The CDR3 consists of 15 residues. Germline CDR1 is SGHDN and CDR2 is FVKESK. V lost 5 bases, J lost 7 bases, and 8 bases stayed unmatched. The CDR3 here is CASSFWTGDGGELFF. CDR3 DNA sequence: TGTGCCAGCAGCTTTTGGACAGGGGACGGCGGGGAGCTGTTTTTT.

The chain carries TRBV4-3 and TRBJ1-6; D may be TRBD1 (5 bases). CDR3 length equals 14 residues. V dropped 0 bases and J dropped 10 bases, with 10 bases sitting between them. Germline values: CDR1 LGHNA, CDR2 YSLEER. The CDR3 here is CASSQEGEHSPLHF. The CDR3 nucleotides read TGCGCCAGCAGCCAAGAGGGGGAACACTCACCCCTCCACTTT.